This is a list of T cell receptor beta chains from one sample in a study of T cell responses to AZD1222 COVID-19 vaccine. Method: immunoSEQ multiplex PCR; TCRdb's copy keeps in-frame clones and lacks some. The sample has roughly 100,000 clones, 89% seen once. The sequenced sample was peripheral blood, obtained on day 0 of AZD1222 vaccination. The source of these receptors is an adult in good health. CDR3s include the opening cysteine and the closing phenylalanine or tryptophan. The order of the fields is V gene, D gene, clone size, J gene, CDR3 protein, CDR3 DNA. D genes are given only for firm matches. Expanded clones get a size class; other rows say once, few or many, or leave the size out.

V gene: TRBV18
D gene: -
clone size: -
J gene: TRBJ2-5
CDR3 protein: CASSPSGKETQYF
CDR3 DNA: TGTGCCAGCTCACCATCAGGAAAGGAGACCCAGTACTTC

V gene: TRBV19
D gene: -
clone size: -
J gene: TRBJ1-4
CDR3 protein: CASRTDANEKLFF
CDR3 DNA: TGTGCCAGTAGAACAGACGCTAATGAAAAACTGTTTTTT

V gene: TRBV28
D gene: -
clone size: once
J gene: TRBJ1-3
CDR3 protein: CASGREANTIYF
CDR3 DNA: TGTGCCAGCGGCAGGGAGGCAAACACCATATATTTT

V gene: TRBV28
D gene: -
clone size: -
J gene: TRBJ1-3
CDR3 protein: CASSFPLGLSGNTIYF
CDR3 DNA: TGTGCCAGCAGTTTCCCCCTTGGGTTATCTGGAAACACCATATATTTT

V gene: TRBV7-8
D gene: -
clone size: once
J gene: TRBJ2-7
CDR3 protein: CASGNGGFGEQYF
CDR3 DNA: TGTGCCAGCGGGAACGGGGGTTTCGGCGAGCAGTACTTC

V gene: TRBV5-1
D gene: -
clone size: -
J gene: TRBJ2-1
CDR3 protein: CASSGGRGSQSSYNEQFF
CDR3 DNA: TGCGCCAGCAGCGGGGGGCGCGGCTCCCAAAGCTCCTACAATGAGCAGTTCTTC

V gene: TRBV18
D gene: TRBD2
clone size: -
J gene: TRBJ2-4
CDR3 protein: CASSISAGGLNIQYF
CDR3 DNA: TGTGCCAGCTCAATCTCAGCGGGGGGTCTTAACATTCAGTACTTC

V gene: TRBV18
D gene: TRBD2
clone size: -
J gene: TRBJ2-6
CDR3 protein: CASSPTQRTSGSGANVLTF
CDR3 DNA: TGTGCCAGCTCACCGACCCAGAGGACTAGCGGATCTGGGGCCAACGTCCTGACTTTC

V gene: TRBV29-1
D gene: -
clone size: -
J gene: TRBJ2-1
CDR3 protein: CSVLPGASYSYNEQFF
CDR3 DNA: TGCAGCGTTTTACCGGGGGCCTCATACTCCTACAATGAGCAGTTCTTC

V gene: TRBV10-2
D gene: -
clone size: -
J gene: TRBJ2-2
CDR3 protein: CASRAPNTGELFF
CDR3 DNA: TGCGCCAGCAGGGCACCGAACACCGGGGAGCTGTTTTTT

V gene: TRBV12-3/TRBV12-4
D gene: -
clone size: -
J gene: TRBJ1-1
CDR3 protein: CANRAGGRTEAFF
CDR3 DNA: TGTGCCAATAGAGCGGGGGGCAGGACTGAAGCTTTCTTT

V gene: TRBV5-1
D gene: TRBD1
clone size: -
J gene: TRBJ1-1
CDR3 protein: CASSWTGGEDTEAFF
CDR3 DNA: TGCGCCAGCAGCTGGACAGGGGGAGAGGACACTGAAGCTTTCTTT

V gene: TRBV19
D gene: TRBD2
clone size: -
J gene: TRBJ2-2
CDR3 protein: CASSLTHSGGEPGELFF
CDR3 DNA: TGTGCCAGTAGTTTGACCCATAGCGGGGGGGAACCCGGGGAGCTGTTTTTT

V gene: TRBV24-1
D gene: -
clone size: -
J gene: TRBJ2-2
CDR3 protein: CATSDRPRINRESTGELFF
CDR3 DNA: TGTGCCACCAGTGACCGGCCCCGAATAAACAGGGAGAGCACCGGGGAGCTGTTTTTT

V gene: TRBV7-2
D gene: TRBD1
clone size: -
J gene: TRBJ1-1
CDR3 protein: CASSLAPDREAFF
CDR3 DNA: TGTGCCAGCAGCTTAGCGCCGGACAGGGAAGCTTTCTTT

V gene: TRBV4-3
D gene: -
clone size: -
J gene: TRBJ1-1
CDR3 protein: CASSQGTSNTEAFF
CDR3 DNA: TGCGCCAGCAGCCAGGGTACGTCGAACACTGAAGCTTTCTTT

V gene: TRBV2
D gene: TRBD2
clone size: -
J gene: TRBJ2-2
CDR3 protein: CASRGTSGTPGELFF
CDR3 DNA: TGTGCCAGCAGGGGGACTAGCGGGACTCCCGGGGAGCTGTTTTTT

V gene: TRBV6-2/TRBV6-3
D gene: -
clone size: -
J gene: TRBJ2-7
CDR3 protein: CASSYFPYEQYF
CDR3 DNA: TGTGCCAGCAGTTATTTTCCCTACGAGCAGTACTTC

V gene: TRBV28
D gene: -
clone size: -
J gene: TRBJ2-1
CDR3 protein: CATGSLALSNEQFF
CDR3 DNA: TGTGCCACGGGGTCGCTAGCGCTTAGCAATGAGCAGTTCTTC

V gene: TRBV14
D gene: -
clone size: once
J gene: TRBJ2-1
CDR3 protein: CASSRRTNIVGGNEQFF
CDR3 DNA: TGTGCCAGCAGCCGGCGTACCAACATTGTAGGGGGCAATGAGCAGTTCTTC

V gene: TRBV20-1
D gene: -
clone size: -
J gene: TRBJ1-3
CDR3 protein: CSAVSRNTIYF
CDR3 DNA: TGCAGTGCCGTCTCTAGAAACACCATATATTTT

V gene: TRBV28
D gene: -
clone size: -
J gene: TRBJ1-2
CDR3 protein: CASSLTMNGYTF
CDR3 DNA: TGTGCCAGCAGTTTAACGATGAATGGCTACACCTTC

V gene: TRBV5-1
D gene: -
clone size: -
J gene: TRBJ1-1
CDR3 protein: CASSSVQGSAEAFF
CDR3 DNA: TGCGCCAGCAGCTCAGTGCAGGGTAGCGCTGAAGCTTTCTTT

V gene: TRBV5-5
D gene: -
clone size: -
J gene: TRBJ1-2
CDR3 protein: CASSLLGSANYGYTF
CDR3 DNA: TGTGCCAGCAGCCTCCTCGGGTCGGCTAACTATGGCTACACCTTC

V gene: TRBV3-1/TRBV3-2
D gene: -
clone size: -
J gene: TRBJ1-6
CDR3 protein: CASSHGRPLHF
CDR3 DNA: TGTGCCAGCAGTCACGGGAGACCCCTCCACTTT

V gene: TRBV5-1
D gene: -
clone size: -
J gene: TRBJ2-6
CDR3 protein: CASSTRGQVTGANVLTF
CDR3 DNA: TGCGCCAGCAGCACACGGGGGCAGGTAACAGGGGCCAACGTCCTGACTTTC

V gene: TRBV18
D gene: -
clone size: -
J gene: TRBJ2-6
CDR3 protein: CASSSGRGYSGANVLTF
CDR3 DNA: TGTGCCAGCTCATCGGGCAGGGGTTACTCTGGGGCCAACGTCCTGACTTTC

V gene: TRBV7-9
D gene: -
clone size: -
J gene: TRBJ1-1
CDR3 protein: CASSFLRRGWNTEAFF
CDR3 DNA: TGTGCCAGCAGCTTCCTCCGTAGGGGGTGGAACACTGAAGCTTTCTTT

V gene: TRBV4-2
D gene: -
clone size: -
J gene: TRBJ2-5
CDR3 protein: CASSQGVLETQYF
CDR3 DNA: TGTGCCAGCAGCCAAGGGGTGTTAGAGACCCAGTACTTC

V gene: TRBV20-1
D gene: -
clone size: -
J gene: TRBJ1-1
CDR3 protein: CSASRTAEAEAFF
CDR3 DNA: TGCAGTGCTAGTAGGACAGCGGAGGCTGAAGCTTTCTTT

V gene: TRBV29-1
D gene: -
clone size: -
J gene: TRBJ1-1
CDR3 protein: CSIQAGLNTEAFF
CDR3 DNA: TGCAGTATACAAGCCGGCCTGAACACTGAAGCTTTCTTT

V gene: TRBV7-9
D gene: -
clone size: -
J gene: TRBJ2-5
CDR3 protein: CASSWHRDNQETQYF
CDR3 DNA: TGTGCCAGCAGCTGGCACCGGGACAACCAAGAGACCCAGTACTTC

V gene: TRBV7-9
D gene: TRBD1
clone size: -
J gene: TRBJ2-7
CDR3 protein: CASSLVGTGGPYEQYF
CDR3 DNA: TGTGCCAGCAGCTTAGTAGGGACAGGGGGCCCCTACGAGCAGTACTTC

V gene: TRBV10-2
D gene: -
clone size: -
J gene: TRBJ2-1
CDR3 protein: CASSERPGFSYNEQFF
CDR3 DNA: TGCGCCAGCAGTGAGAGACCGGGATTCTCCTACAATGAGCAGTTCTTC

V gene: TRBV6-1
D gene: TRBD2
clone size: -
J gene: TRBJ2-3
CDR3 protein: CASSERLAGGATDTQYF
CDR3 DNA: TGTGCCAGCAGCGAAAGACTAGCGGGGGGCGCCACAGATACGCAGTATTTT

V gene: TRBV28
D gene: -
clone size: -
J gene: TRBJ1-3
CDR3 protein: CASIRLSGNTIYF
CDR3 DNA: TGTGCCAGCATCCGTCTCTCTGGAAACACCATATATTTT

V gene: TRBV28
D gene: TRBD1
clone size: -
J gene: TRBJ2-7
CDR3 protein: CASSLLQGVSYEQYF
CDR3 DNA: TGTGCCAGCAGTCTACTACAGGGGGTCTCCTACGAGCAGTACTTC

V gene: TRBV6-5
D gene: -
clone size: -
J gene: TRBJ1-4
CDR3 protein: CASSRLPREKLFF
CDR3 DNA: TGTGCCAGCAGCCGTCTCCCTCGGGAAAAACTGTTTTTT

V gene: TRBV7-2
D gene: -
clone size: -
J gene: TRBJ2-3
CDR3 protein: CASSLAVATQYF
CDR3 DNA: TGTGCCAGCAGCTTAGCCGTGGCAACGCAGTATTTT

V gene: TRBV30
D gene: TRBD1
clone size: -
J gene: TRBJ1-4
CDR3 protein: CAWNGGRGPNEKLFF
CDR3 DNA: TGTGCCTGGAACGGGGGGAGGGGGCCGAATGAAAAACTGTTTTTT

V gene: TRBV19
D gene: TRBD1
clone size: once
J gene: TRBJ2-1
CDR3 protein: CASSTGQGAHNEQFF
CDR3 DNA: TGTGCCAGTAGTACCGGACAGGGGGCGCACAATGAGCAGTTCTTC

V gene: TRBV14
D gene: -
clone size: -
J gene: TRBJ1-1
CDR3 protein: CASIRVGLVNTEAFF
CDR3 DNA: TGTGCCAGCATAAGAGTAGGGTTGGTGAACACTGAAGCTTTCTTT